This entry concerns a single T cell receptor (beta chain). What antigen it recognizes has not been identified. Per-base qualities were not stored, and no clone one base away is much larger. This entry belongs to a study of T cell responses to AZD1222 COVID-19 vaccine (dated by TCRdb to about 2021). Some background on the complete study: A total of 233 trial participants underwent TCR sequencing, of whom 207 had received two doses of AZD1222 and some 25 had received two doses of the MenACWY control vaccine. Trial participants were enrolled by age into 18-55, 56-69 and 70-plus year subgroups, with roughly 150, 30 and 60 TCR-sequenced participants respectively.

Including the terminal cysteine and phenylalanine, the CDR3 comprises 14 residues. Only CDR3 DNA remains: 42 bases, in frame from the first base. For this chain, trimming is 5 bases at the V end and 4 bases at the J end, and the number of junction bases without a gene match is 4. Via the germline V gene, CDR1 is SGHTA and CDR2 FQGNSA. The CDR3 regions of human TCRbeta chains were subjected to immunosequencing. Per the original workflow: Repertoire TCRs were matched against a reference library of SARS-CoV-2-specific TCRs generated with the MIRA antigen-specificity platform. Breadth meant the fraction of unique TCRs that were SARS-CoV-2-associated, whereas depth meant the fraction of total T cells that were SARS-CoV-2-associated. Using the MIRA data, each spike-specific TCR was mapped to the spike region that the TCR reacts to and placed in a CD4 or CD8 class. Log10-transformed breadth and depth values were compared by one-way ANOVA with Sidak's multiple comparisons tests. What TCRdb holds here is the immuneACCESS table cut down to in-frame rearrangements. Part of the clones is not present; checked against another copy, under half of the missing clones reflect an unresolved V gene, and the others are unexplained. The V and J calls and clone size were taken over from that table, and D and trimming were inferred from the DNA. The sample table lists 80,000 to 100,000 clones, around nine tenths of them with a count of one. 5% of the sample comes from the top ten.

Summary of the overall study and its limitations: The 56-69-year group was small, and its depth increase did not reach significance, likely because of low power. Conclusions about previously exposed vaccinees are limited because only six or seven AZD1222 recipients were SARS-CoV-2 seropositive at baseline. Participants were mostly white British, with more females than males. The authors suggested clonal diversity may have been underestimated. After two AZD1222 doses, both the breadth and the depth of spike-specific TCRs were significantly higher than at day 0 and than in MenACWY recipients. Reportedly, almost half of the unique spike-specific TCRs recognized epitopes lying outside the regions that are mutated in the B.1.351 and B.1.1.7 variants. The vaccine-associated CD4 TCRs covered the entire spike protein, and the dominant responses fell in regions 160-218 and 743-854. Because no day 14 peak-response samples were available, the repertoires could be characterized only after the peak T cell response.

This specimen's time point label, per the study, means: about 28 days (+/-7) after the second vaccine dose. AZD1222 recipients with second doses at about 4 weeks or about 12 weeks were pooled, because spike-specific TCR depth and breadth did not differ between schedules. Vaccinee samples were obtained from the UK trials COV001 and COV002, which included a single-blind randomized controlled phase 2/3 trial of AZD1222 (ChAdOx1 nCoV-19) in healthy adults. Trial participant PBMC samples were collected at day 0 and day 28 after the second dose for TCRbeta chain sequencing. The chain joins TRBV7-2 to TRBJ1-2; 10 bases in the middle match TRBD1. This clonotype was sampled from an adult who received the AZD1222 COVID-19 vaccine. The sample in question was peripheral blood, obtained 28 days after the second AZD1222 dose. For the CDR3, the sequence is CASSPDRGPYGYTF. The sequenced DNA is TGTGCCAGCAGCCCAGACAGGGGGCCCTATGGCTACACCTTC.